This TCR beta chain is drawn from a study of shared T cell receptors in the human thymus. Profiling relied on immunoSEQ multiplex PCR, and the TCRdb table lists in-frame clones only, not all of them. The sample lists 700,000 or so clones, 70% to 90% seen once, with about 0.0098% in the top ten. Trimming took 0 bases from V and 3 from J; bases not matched to a gene: 10. The germline CDR1 and CDR2 sequences are SGHDN and FVKESK. This CDR3 is 17 amino acids long. In addition, the sample was reused for a study of human thymus T cells. That investigation notes: Donors were healthy Finnish infants having corrective surgery for congenital heart defects. During corrective heart surgery, resections were taken, and the thymus tissue came from them. Gene usage (both V and J) appeared biased in thymic and blood repertoires.

The sequence was collected from a girl under three years old with a congenital heart defect. This sequence joins TRBV14 and TRBJ2-7; 8 bases are a match to TRBD2. The sample was thymocytes. The CDR3: CASSQDSVTSGGYEQYF. The CDR3 nucleotides read TGTGCCAGCAGCCAAGATTCGGTTACTAGCGGAGGCTACGAGCAGTACTTC. Using reference TRBV14 and TRBJ2-7 for the parts outside the CDR3, the full variable domain is EAGVTQFPSHSVIEKGQTVTLRCDPISGHDNLYWYRRVMGKEIKFLLHFVKESKQDESGMPNNRFLAERTGGTYSTLKVQPAELEDSGVYFCASSQDSVTSGGYEQYFGPGTRLTVT.